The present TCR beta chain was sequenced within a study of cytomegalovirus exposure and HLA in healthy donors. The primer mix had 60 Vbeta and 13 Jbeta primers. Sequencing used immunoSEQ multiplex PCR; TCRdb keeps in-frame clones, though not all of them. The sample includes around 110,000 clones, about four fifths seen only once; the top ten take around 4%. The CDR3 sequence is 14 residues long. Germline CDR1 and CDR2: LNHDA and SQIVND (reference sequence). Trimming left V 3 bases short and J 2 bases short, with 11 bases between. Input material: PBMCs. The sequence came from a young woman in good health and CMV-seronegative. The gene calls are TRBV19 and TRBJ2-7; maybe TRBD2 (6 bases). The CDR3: CASSMEGKTYEQYF. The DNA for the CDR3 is TGTGCCAGTAGTATGGAGGGCAAAACCTACGAGCAGTACTTC.